These 20 T cell receptor beta chains originate from one sample sequenced in a study of CD8+ T cells in alopecia areata. cDNA reverse transcribed from extracted RNA served as the sequencing template. The table came from immunoSEQ multiplex PCR; TCRdb's copy has only in-frame clones and leaves some out. Among some 30,000 clones listed, approximately 56% were seen once. Sequences were obtained from NKG2D-high CD8+ T cells sorted from blood. All receptors derive from a human donor with alopecia areata.

There are a few counts of this clone. The chain links TRBV6-6 to TRBJ2-5; D might be TRBD1 or TRBD2, each matching 5 bases. Deletions cut 6 bases from V and 5 bases from J, with 10 bases between. The V gene's germline CDR1 is MNHNY and CDR2 SVGAGI (reference sequence). The CDR3 spans 12 residues. CDR3 sequence reads: CASRSGLETQYF. CDR3 in DNA: TGTGCCAGCAGATCGGGGCTCGAGACCCAGTACTTC.

Here the CDR3 DNA reads TGTGCCAGCACCCTGGGGCCCGGAAACACCATATATTTT. Translation: CASTLGPGNTIYF. The chain carries TRBV28 and TRBJ1-3; D perhaps matches TRBD1 (5 bases). Between the trimmed V and J ends, which lost 7 bases and 4 bases, there was a span of 11 bases. There are 13 residues in the CDR3. In germline, CDR1 is MDHEN, CDR2 SYDVKM.

The rearrangement joins TRBV27 to TRBJ2-7; 7 bases align to TRBD1. This CDR3 spans 15 amino acids. Germline loops: CDR1 MNHEY, CDR2 SMNVEV (reference sequence). Germline trimming cut 5 bases from V and 3 bases from J; bases unmatched to any gene: 10. The CDR3 spells CASSPQTGWGYEQYF. The CDR3, as DNA: TGTGCCAGCAGTCCCCAGACAGGGTGGGGCTACGAGCAGTACTTC.

The V and J genes are TRBV5-4 and TRBJ2-2; the match to TRBD2 covers 12 bases. V gave up 4 bases and J gave up 4 bases; unmatched junction bases: 5. The CDR3 is made up of 16 amino acids. The germline gives CDR1 SGHNT, CDR2 YYREEE (reference sequence). CDR3 coding DNA: TGTGCCAGCAGCAACGGACTAGCGGGGAGCACCGGGGAGCTGTTTTTT. Translating gives CASSNGLAGSTGELFF. Full variable domain (outside the CDR3, taken from reference TRBV5-4 and TRBJ2-2): ETGVTQSPTHLIKTRGQQVTLRCSSQSGHNTVSWYQQALGQGPQFIFQYYREEENGRGNFPPRFSGLQFPNYSSELNVNALELDDSALYLCASSNGLAGSTGELFFGEGSRLTVL.

V is TRBV7-6 and J is TRBJ2-3, with 7 bases that match TRBD1. The CDR3 loop spans 17 amino acids. Germline V gives CDR1 SGHVS, CDR2 FNYEAQ. V was clipped by 0 bases and J by 0 bases; unmatched bases: 6. The CDR3 region is CASSLAPGQTSTDTQYF. CDR3 DNA: TGTGCCAGCAGCTTAGCGCCGGGACAGACTAGCACAGATACGCAGTATTTT.

The chain couples TRBV2 to TRBJ2-5; perhaps TRBD2 as D (5 bases). Trimming took 0 bases from V and 5 from J, leaving 19 bases between them. Germline lookup yields CDR1 SNHLY and CDR2 FYNNEI. The CDR3 extends over 17 amino acids. The CDR3 bases are TGTGCCAGCAGTGAAGCGCTTCGCGCTAGCTGGGATGAGACCCAGTACTTC. Protein sequence: CASSEALRASWDETQYF.

J is TRBJ2-7 and V is TRBV30; 8 bases line up with TRBD2. The CDR3 runs 12 residues. The trim removed 3 bases at V and 4 bases at J, leaving 2 bases unmatched. Germline V CDR1 and CDR2: GTSNPN, SVGIG (reference sequence). Here the CDR3 reads CAWSGRVYEQYF. In DNA form, the CDR3 reads TGTGCCTGGAGCGGGAGGGTTTACGAGCAGTACTTC.

This clone was observed a handful of times. In nucleotides, the CDR3 is TGCAGCGTTGAAGAGGCGGGACTAGCAACCTACGAGCAGTACTTC. The encoded protein is CSVEEAGLATYEQYF. V usage is TRBV29-1 and J usage is TRBJ2-7; TRBD2 matches 9 bases. Germline assignment: CDR1 SQVTM and CDR2 ANQGSEA. The CDR3 is 15 amino acids. Unmatched junction bases numbered 5, after V lost 0 bases and J lost 2 bases.

The rearrangement links TRBV6-5 to TRBJ2-7; maybe TRBD2 (6 bases). The germline gives CDR1 MNHEY, CDR2 SVGAGI. V was shortened by 6 bases and J by 0 bases, with 9 bases between the two germline ends. The CDR3 covers 13 residues. The CDR3 nucleotides are TGTGCCAGCAGCCTTAGCGGCTCCTACGAGCAGTACTTC. Translating it yields CASSLSGSYEQYF.

This chain uses TRBV7-2 with TRBJ2-3; 8 bases are a match to TRBD2. V was pared by 3 bases and J by 2 bases, with 7 bases of the junction left unmatched. CDR1 and CDR2 from the germline V gene are SGHTA and FQGNSA. This CDR3 is 16 amino acids long. The CDR3 bases are TGTGCCAGCAGCTTGATTAGCGGGGTTGTCACAGATACGCAGTATTTT. It encodes CASSLISGVVTDTQYF. Full variable domain (rest looked up from reference TRBV7-2 and TRBJ2-3): GAGVSQSPSNKVTEKGKDVELRCDPISGHTALYWYRQSLGQGLEFLIYFQGNSAPDKSGLPSDRFSAERTGGSVSTLTIQRTQQEDSAVYLCASSLISGVVTDTQYFGPGTRLTVL.

The chain carries TRBV27 and TRBJ2-1; TRBD2 aligns across 7 bases. J lost 4 bases, V lost 2 bases, and 5 bases had no gene match. This CDR3 region has 15 residues. CDR1 and CDR2 from the germline V gene are MNHEY and SMNVEV (reference sequence). CDR3 protein: CASSLIAGIYNEQFF. CDR3 nucleotide sequence: TGTGCCAGCAGTTTAATAGCGGGTATATACAATGAGCAGTTCTTC.

The genes are TRBV7-2 and TRBJ2-7; 9 bases fit TRBD2. Germline loops: CDR1 SGHTA, CDR2 FQGNSA. Trimming removed 1 base from V and 0 bases from J; junction bases left unmatched: 10. This CDR3 is 18 amino acids long. CDR3 region: CASSLEISGSSTSYEQYF. The CDR3 coding sequence is TGTGCCAGCAGCTTAGAGATTAGCGGGAGTTCTACCTCCTACGAGCAGTACTTC.

V gene TRBV7-9 combines with J gene TRBJ2-7; 8 bases match TRBD2. The CDR3 totals 15 residues. The germline CDR1 and CDR2 sequences are SEHNR and FQNEAQ (reference sequence). Trimming at V came to 2 bases and at J to 2 bases, leaving 5 bases not matched to a gene. In DNA, the CDR3 is TGTGCCAGCAGCTTACTAGCGGGTCCGGCCTACGAGCAGTACTTC. It translates to CASSLLAGPAYEQYF. Drawing the rest from reference TRBV7-9 and TRBJ2-7, the complete variable domain is DTGVSQNPRHKITKRGQNVTFRCDPISEHNRLYWYRQTLGQGPEFLTYFQNEAQLEKSRLLSDRFSAERPKGSFSTLEIQRTEQGDSAMYLCASSLLAGPAYEQYFGPGTRLTVT.

The chain joins TRBV6-5 to TRBJ2-5, with D possibly being TRBD1 (5 bases). This CDR3 has 16 amino acids. Germline CDR1 reads MNHEY; CDR2 reads SVGAGI. The V end was cut by 4 bases, the J end by 7 bases, with 22 bases between. The CDR3 nucleotides read TGTGCCAGCAGTTCCAGGGCAGCCCACCCCCTGGGGACCCAGTACTTC. It codes for CASSSRAAHPLGTQYF.

This clone occurred once. The V and J genes are TRBV27 and TRBJ1-1; D is undetermined. CDR1 is MNHEY, CDR2 SMNVEV, per germline (reference sequence). Trimming left V 3 bases short and J 1 base short, with 6 bases between. The CDR3 runs 13 residues. The CDR3 loop is CASSLGRNTEAFF. The CDR3 DNA sequence: TGTGCCAGCAGTTTGGGCAGGAACACTGAAGCTTTCTTT.

This chain links TRBV19 with TRBJ2-1; TRBD1 matches 11 bases. V lost 6 bases to trimming and J lost 6 bases; unmatched junction nucleotides: 7. Germline V gene lookup returns CDR1 LNHDA and CDR2 SQIVND (reference sequence). This CDR3 region has 15 residues. CDR3 amino acids: CASRDRDRGVNEQFF. The CDR3 DNA reads TGTGCCAGTAGGGACCGGGACAGGGGGGTCAATGAGCAGTTCTTC.

This chain joins TRBV5-8 and TRBJ2-4, with D perhaps matching TRBD1 (7 bases). There are 14 residues in the CDR3. Trimming stripped 3 bases from V and 9 bases from J, with 16 bases between. Germline-derived CDR1 and CDR2 are SGHTS and YDEGEE. CDR3: CASSYLPGGTIQYF. The CDR3 coding sequence is TGTGCCAGCAGCTATCTACCAGGGGGGACCATTCAGTACTTC.

This clone turned up a few times. The chain uses TRBV7-8 and TRBJ1-5; D is unresolved. The CDR3 contains 16 residues. Looked up from germline, CDR1 is SGHVS and CDR2 is FQNEAQ. The V end lost 2 bases, the J end lost 3 bases, and 14 bases lay between the germline ends. Here the CDR3 reads CASSLLSITVNQPQHF. The CDR3 nucleotides are TGTGCCAGCAGCTTACTTTCTATTACAGTCAATCAGCCCCAGCATTTT.

J is TRBJ1-3 and V is TRBV6-6, with D unresolved. CDR3 size: 14 residues. The ends were cut back, 2 bases at V and 2 bases at J, with 7 bases in the middle. Germline values: CDR1 MNHNY, CDR2 SVGAGI (reference sequence). The CDR3 nucleotides read TGTGCCAGCAGTTACGAGGGAGCTGGAAACACCATATATTTT. Translated: CASSYEGAGNTIYF.

The chain joins TRBV4-1 to TRBJ2-1; D tentatively reads TRBD1 or TRBD2 (5 bases each). This CDR3 is 18 amino acids long. Germline lookup yields CDR1 MGHRA and CDR2 YSYEKL. Trimming left V 3 bases short and J 8 bases short, with 26 bases between. This CDR3 reads CASSQIHLRGPGHDEQFF. In DNA form, the CDR3 reads TGCGCCAGCAGCCAGATACACCTCCGAGGACCGGGGCACGATGAGCAGTTCTTC.